One sample yielded the 17 T cell receptor beta chains listed below, sequenced in a study of OX40 agonist ivuxolimab in advanced cancers. Here immunoSEQ multiplex PCR was the method, and the copy in TCRdb shows in-frame clones only, minus some. The sample consists of roughly 81,000 clones, 90% to 95% of them appearing once. Specimen: CD4+ or CD8+ T cells sorted from blood, collected in a trial of the OX40 agonist ivuxolimab. These receptors came from an adult with an advanced solid tumor such as melanoma, head and neck, liver or kidney cancer.

This chain uses TRBV19 with TRBJ2-7; 7 bases line up with TRBD1. Looked up from germline, CDR1 is LNHDA and CDR2 is SQIVND (reference sequence). The CDR3 has 17 amino acids. Trimming removed 5 bases from V and 4 bases from J; junction bases left unmatched: 17. In DNA, the CDR3 is TGTGCCAGTAGTCCTTCCGGGACAGCGGTTTTCCCTTACGAGCAGTACTTC. Its protein product is CASSPSGTAVFPYEQYF.

The chain has TRBV4-1 and TRBJ2-1; TRBD1 is a possible D gene (6 bases). Deletions cut 8 bases from V and 0 bases from J, with 14 bases between. The CDR3 consists of 15 residues. CDR1 is MGHRA, CDR2 YSYEKL, per germline. The CDR3 here is CASVPDRSSYNEQFF. CDR3 nucleotides: TGCGCCAGCGTCCCGGACAGAAGCTCCTACAATGAGCAGTTCTTC.

The J gene is TRBJ2-2, the V gene TRBV13; perhaps TRBD2 as D (5 bases). Germline V gene lookup returns CDR1 PRHDT and CDR2 FYEKMQ (reference sequence). The CDR3 has 15 residues. V was cut by 4 bases and J by 7 bases, with 16 bases left in between. The CDR3 sequence is CASSSHEGWGGELFF. The CDR3 bases are TGTGCCAGCAGCTCCCATGAGGGATGGGGCGGGGAGCTGTTTTTT.

This rearrangement joins TRBV9 to TRBJ2-5, with a weak D call TRBD1 (5 bases). The J call is in doubt because the DNA end fits TRBJ2-7 better. The germline gives CDR1 SGDLS, CDR2 YYNGEE. The CDR3 extends over 15 amino acids. The CDR3 loop reads CASSVDWKGSYEQYF. The CDR3, as DNA: TGTGCCAGCAGCGTAGATTGGAAGGGGTCCTACGAGCAGTACTTC.

The chain uses TRBV7-6 and TRBJ2-1, with 14 bases that match TRBD2. Germline loops: CDR1 SGHVS, CDR2 FNYEAQ. V was pared by 1 base and J by 9 bases, with 2 bases of the junction left unmatched. The CDR3 is 15 residues long. In nucleotides, the CDR3 is TGTGCCAGCAGCTTAGGACTAGCGGGAGGGGGTGAGCAGTTCTTC. Amino acids: CASSLGLAGGGEQFF.

This clone was observed once. J is TRBJ1-2 and V is TRBV4-3; TRBD1 matches 10 bases. This CDR3 has 14 amino acids. Germline V gene sequence: CDR1 LGHNA, CDR2 YSLEER. The J segment lost 7 bases and the V segment lost 1 base, leaving 3 bases of the junction unmatched. The CDR3 coding sequence is TGCGCCAGCAGCCAAGGGACAGGGGGAGGTGGCTACACCTTC. Translating gives CASSQGTGGGGYTF.

The chain joins TRBV7-9 to TRBJ2-1; possibly TRBD1 for D (6 bases). The CDR3 has 15 residues. The germline V and J ends were trimmed by 5 bases and 5 bases, with 16 bases remaining between them. Per germline, CDR1 SEHNR and CDR2 FQNEAQ (reference sequence). CDR3 sequence: CASSPPGVGDNEQFF. The CDR3 coding sequence is TGTGCCAGCAGCCCACCAGGGGTCGGAGACAATGAGCAGTTCTTC. Filled out from reference TRBV7-9 and TRBJ2-1, the complete variable domain reads DTGVSQNPRHKITKRGQNVTFRCDPISEHNRLYWYRQTLGQGPEFLTYFQNEAQLEKSRLLSDRFSAERPKGSFSTLEIQRTEQGDSAMYLCASSPPGVGDNEQFFGPGTRLTVL.

CDR3: CASSGEPYEQYF. DNA for the CDR3: TGTGCCTCCTCAGGGGAACCCTACGAGCAGTACTTC. V gene TRBV7-9 combines with J gene TRBJ2-7; D is perhaps TRBD1 (6 bases). Trimming pared 11 bases from V and 2 bases from J, leaving 13 bases between. This CDR3 is 12 amino acids long. The germline V gene has CDR1 SEHNR and CDR2 FQNEAQ (reference sequence).

The chain couples TRBV19 to TRBJ2-1; 9 bases are a match to TRBD2. Per germline, CDR1 LNHDA and CDR2 SQIVND (reference sequence). Unmatched junction bases numbered 12, after V lost 6 bases and J lost 3 bases. The CDR3 has 17 amino acids. The CDR3 loop is CASRTSALAGIYNEQFF. For the CDR3, the DNA is TGTGCCAGTAGGACATCGGCTCTAGCGGGAATCTACAATGAGCAGTTCTTC.

The chain joins TRBV27 to TRBJ1-2; D is possibly TRBD1 (6 bases). Germline values: CDR1 MNHEY, CDR2 SMNVEV (reference sequence). The CDR3 spans 13 residues. V lost 3 bases and J 4 bases, leaving 9 bases between the germline ends. CDR3 loop: CASSFGRGYGYTF. The DNA for the CDR3 is TGTGCCAGCAGTTTTGGCAGGGGCTATGGCTACACCTTC.

The CDR3 DNA reads TGTGCCATCAGCGGGAGTTGGGCCAATGAGCAGTTCTTC. This gives the protein CAISGSWANEQFF. The V and J genes are TRBV10-3 and TRBJ2-1; D might be TRBD2 (6 bases). Germline V gene lookup returns CDR1 ENHRY and CDR2 SYGVKD. The CDR3 contains 13 residues. V shed 6 bases and J shed 6 bases, with 12 bases lying between them.

In this sample, this clone turned up once. The chain uses TRBV19 and TRBJ2-7; the D is unclear. Germline V gene lookup returns CDR1 LNHDA and CDR2 SQIVND (reference sequence). CDR3 length equals 14 residues. Trimming stripped 3 bases from V and 0 bases from J, with 9 bases between. The DNA of the CDR3 is TGTGCCAGTAGTATCATCCCGAGCTCCTACGAGCAGTACTTC. This gives the protein CASSIIPSSYEQYF.

V and J are TRBV12-1 and TRBJ2-3; the table gives TRBD2 as D, unverified against the DNA. TRBV12-1 is listed as a pseudogene. The CDR3 is 14 amino acids. The CDR3 DNA sequence: TGTGCCAGCAGAGTAGCGGGGAGAGCCCCCACGCAGTATTTT. Its translation: CASRVAGRAPTQYF.

V usage is TRBV30 and J usage is TRBJ2-7, with TRBD2 as a possible D gene (5 bases). The length of the CDR3 is 11 residues. Germline-derived CDR1 and CDR2 are GTSNPN and SVGIG (reference sequence). Between the trimmed V and J ends, which lost 3 bases and 6 bases, there was a span of 9 bases. The CDR3 region is CAWREGPEQYF. CDR3 DNA sequence: TGTGCCTGGAGAGAGGGCCCCGAGCAGTACTTC.

The genes are TRBV9 and TRBJ1-2, with TRBD1 identical over 8 bases. CDR3 length equals 12 residues. After removal of 3 bases from V and 13 bases from J, the junction contained 8 bases not matched to a gene. Per germline, CDR1 SGDLS and CDR2 YYNGEE. The CDR3, as DNA: TGTGCCAGCAGCGGGGACAGGCCACAGCCCACCTTC. Translating gives CASSGDRPQPTF.

The rearrangement links TRBV4-3 to TRBJ2-7, with 10 bases matching TRBD1. Unmatched junction bases numbered 5, after V lost 4 bases and J lost 2 bases. The CDR3 runs 15 residues. CDR1 LGHNA and CDR2 YSLEER come from the germline V gene. The CDR3 DNA reads TGCGCCAGCAGCCCCGGGACAGGGGAAACCTACGAGCAGTACTTC. It specifies CASSPGTGETYEQYF.

The V and J genes are TRBV27 and TRBJ2-7; unclear D gene. V lost 3 bases and J 2 bases, leaving 8 bases between the germline ends. The germline CDR1 and CDR2 sequences are MNHEY and SMNVEV (reference sequence). This CDR3 spans 13 amino acids. CDR3 protein: CASSFTGTYEQYF. The CDR3 region has the DNA TGTGCCAGCAGTTTTACGGGTACCTACGAGCAGTACTTC.